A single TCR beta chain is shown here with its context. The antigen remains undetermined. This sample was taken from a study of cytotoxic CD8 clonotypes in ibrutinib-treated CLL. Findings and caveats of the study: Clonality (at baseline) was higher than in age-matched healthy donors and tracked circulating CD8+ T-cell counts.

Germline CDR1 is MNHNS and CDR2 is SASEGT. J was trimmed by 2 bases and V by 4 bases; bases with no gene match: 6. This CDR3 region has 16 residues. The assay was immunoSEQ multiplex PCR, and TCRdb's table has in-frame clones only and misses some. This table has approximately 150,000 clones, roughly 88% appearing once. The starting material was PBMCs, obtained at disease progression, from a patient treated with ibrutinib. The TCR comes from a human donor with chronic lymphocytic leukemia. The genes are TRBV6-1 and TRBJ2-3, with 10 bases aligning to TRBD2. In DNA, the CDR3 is TGTGCCAGCAGTGGGGGTACTAGCGGGAACACAGATACGCAGTATTTT. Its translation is CASSGGTSGNTDTQYF.